This T cell receptor beta chain stems from a study of T-cell reconstitution after alpha-beta-depleted transplantation in children. Molecular barcoding with unique molecular identifiers was used for the TCRbeta library. TCRdb analysed the PCR reads with MiXCR anew, one entry per CDR3 protein. The profile covers more than 400,000 distinct CDR3 sequences, with roughly 44% appearing a single time and 27% taken by the ten largest. To note about this clonotype: No antigen is known for it.

CDR1 is LNHDA, CDR2 SQIVND, per germline (reference sequence). The CDR3 contains 13 residues. V was shortened by 5 bases and J by 6 bases, with 10 bases between the two germline ends. Study-wide results and limits: Alpha-beta T cells present about two months after transplant were reported to originate from several hundred expanded graft clones. Newly produced T cells mostly provided counts and TCRbeta diversity after one year, as hyperexpanded clones declined. TCRbeta diversity was high at day 60 in some patients (a result of surviving recipient T cells and thymic progenitors).

The V and J genes are TRBV19 and TRBJ2-2, with D uncertain. The TCR was taken from a girl aged 2-15 years with aplastic anemia, due to receive a stem cell transplant. The material sequenced was PBMCs, taken before TCRalphabeta/CD19-depleted stem cell transplant. The CDR3 loop reads CASSASHAGELFF. CDR3 bases: TGTGCCAGTAGTGCGAGCCACGCCGGGGAGCTGTTTTTT.